The next 30 T cell receptor beta chains were all read from a single sample in a study of read filtering for tumor transcriptome and immune sequencing. From roughly 390 ng of RNA, a library with molecular barcoded alpha/delta and beta/gamma adaptors was made. In TCRdb, the reads were re-called with MiXCR into one record per CDR3 protein. The sample yields about 93,000 distinct CDR3 sequences, approximately 21% seen once. Sequences were obtained from a population of CD138-negative cells sorted from bone marrow. The origin of the receptors is a donor at least 40 years old with multiple myeloma.

Ten or more counts support this clonotype. The V call is TRBV4-2, the J call TRBJ2-1, with D perhaps TRBD2 (6 bases). The CDR3 loop spans 16 amino acids. Looked up from germline, CDR1 is LGHNA and CDR2 is YNFKEQ. V lost 0 bases to trimming and J lost 0 bases, with 9 bases between them. For the CDR3, the DNA is TGTGCCAGCAGCCAAGAGGAGGGGAGCTCCTACAATGAGCAGTTCTTC. It codes for CASSQEEGSSYNEQFF.

The V call is TRBV29-1, the J call TRBJ1-5, with TRBD1 matching over 9 bases. The CDR3 sequence is 13 residues long. V lost 6 bases to trimming and J lost 4 bases; unmatched junction nucleotides: 4. CDR1 and CDR2 (germline): SQVTM, ANQGSEA. CDR3 DNA: TGCAGCGTCGCCGGGACAGGGAATCAGCCCCAGCATTTT. Its protein is CSVAGTGNQPQHF.

In the case of this clonotype: This may be a read error, as it is one base from a much larger clone. No conserved phenylalanine or tryptophan is present at the end of the CDR3, so a read error is the likely explanation. V gene TRBV19 combines with J gene TRBJ2-2; D ambiguous. The CDR3 totals 13 residues. Germline V gives CDR1 LNHDA, CDR2 SQIVND (reference sequence). V was trimmed by 5 bases and J by 1 base, leaving 5 bases between them. The DNA of the CDR3 is TGTGCCAGTAGTCCCCGGAACACCGGGGAGCTGTTTCTT. Translation: CASSPRNTGELFL.

This clonotype was found many times. CDR3 in amino acids: CASSQRLAAMRETQYF. As DNA, the CDR3 is TGTGCCAGCAGCCAAAGGTTAGCGGCTATGAGAGAGACCCAGTACTTC. The chain recombines TRBV3-1 with TRBJ2-5; the D gene is possibly TRBD2 (6 bases). The length of the CDR3 is 16 residues. V was trimmed by 2 bases and J by 4 bases, leaving 17 bases between them. Germline V gene sequence: CDR1 LGHDT, CDR2 YNNKEL (reference sequence).

This clonotype was seen at least ten times. V gene TRBV5-6 combines with J gene TRBJ2-7; no clear D. Trimming removed 0 bases from V and 3 bases from J, with 13 bases in between. Germline CDR1 is SGHDT and CDR2 is YYEEEE. The CDR3 has 15 residues. This CDR3 reads CASSLGVSGNYEQYF. The CDR3 region has the DNA TGTGCCAGCAGCTTGGGGGTGAGTGGAAACTACGAGCAGTACTTC.

This clonotype was seen at least ten times. The J gene is TRBJ2-1, the V gene TRBV7-9, with 8 bases identical to TRBD1. Germline assignment: CDR1 SEHNR and CDR2 FQNEAQ (reference sequence). The CDR3 is 13 amino acids. V lost 5 bases, J lost 9 bases, and 6 bases stayed unmatched. In DNA form, the CDR3 reads TGTGCCAGCAGCAAAAACAGGGGGAGTGAGCAGTTCTTC. Protein sequence: CASSKNRGSEQFF.

The genes are TRBV20-1 and TRBJ1-4; no clear D. Germline V gives CDR1 DFQATT, CDR2 SNEGSKA (reference sequence). With 2 bases removed from V and 8 bases from J, the gap between germline ends came to 6 bases. There are 11 residues in the CDR3. The CDR3 is CSARIREKLFF. The CDR3, as DNA: TGCAGTGCTAGAATTCGGGAAAAACTGTTTTTT.

The chain employs TRBV12-3 or TRBV12-4 and TRBJ2-6; 7 bases agree with TRBD1. The CDR3 sequence is 15 residues long. The ends lost 4 bases at V and 1 base at J; junction bases unmatched: 1. The CDR3 spells CASSSQGSGANVLTF. CDR3 in DNA: TGTGCCAGCAGTTCACAGGGGTCTGGGGCCAACGTCCTGACTTTC.

This clonotype turned up a few times. One junction end does not reproduce the germline sequence, and a read error may be involved. The chain joins TRBV7-2 to TRBJ2-7, with a weak D call TRBD1 (6 bases). Germline CDR1 reads SGHTA; CDR2 reads FQGNSA. This CDR3 has 12 residues. Here the CDR3 reads CASSLIYPGHHF. The CDR3 bases are TGTGCCAGCAGCTTAATCTACCCGGGACACCACTTC.

This clonotype was found many times. The rearrangement links TRBV7-6 to TRBJ2-1, with 9 nucleotides matching TRBD2. The CDR3 sequence is 16 residues long. Per germline, CDR1 SGHVS and CDR2 FNYEAQ. Trimming at V came to 2 bases and at J to 6 bases, leaving 8 bases not matched to a gene. The CDR3 DNA reads TGTGCCAGCAGCTTAATGGGACTAGCCGAAGGCAATGAGCAGTTCTTC. It yields the protein CASSLMGLAEGNEQFF.

This clonotype was seen only a few times. The CDR3 DNA sequence: TGTGCCAGCAGCGTAGTAGCCGAACGGCCAAACACTGAAGCTTTCTTT. It is translated as CASSVVAERPNTEAFF. The chain carries TRBV9 and TRBJ1-1; D ambiguous. CDR3 length equals 16 residues. Germline CDR1 and CDR2: SGDLS and YYNGEE. V lost 0 bases and J 2 bases, leaving 14 bases between the germline ends.

A remark on this clonotype: A much larger clone lies one base from this, so it may be a read error. The chain recombines TRBV6-5 with TRBJ2-7; D perhaps matches TRBD1 (6 bases). CDR3 length equals 15 residues. Looked up from germline, CDR1 is MNHEY and CDR2 is SVGAGI. The V and J ends lost 6 bases and 2 bases respectively, with 17 bases between them. The CDR3 DNA reads TGTGCCAGCAGGATTGCCGGGGACACAACCTACGAGCAGTACTTC. Translation gives CASRIAGDTTYEQYF.

At least ten counts were recorded for this clonotype. This chain's CDR3 is CSATGPTNEKLFF. The CDR3 DNA is TGCAGTGCTACGGGACCTACTAATGAAAAACTGTTTTTT. The J gene is TRBJ1-4, the V gene TRBV20-1; perhaps TRBD1 as D (5 bases). The CDR3 length is 13 residues. Germline V lookup: CDR1 DFQATT, CDR2 SNEGSKA (reference sequence). The ends were cut back, 4 bases at V and 2 bases at J, with 8 bases in the middle.

This clonotype was found many times. In DNA, the CDR3 is TGCGCCAGCAGCTTGGCCAACGTAGAAGATACGCAGTATTTT. It codes for CASSLANVEDTQYF. The chain joins TRBV5-1 to TRBJ2-3; D not resolved. The germline V gene encodes CDR1 SGHRS and CDR2 YFSETQ. Trimming left V 0 bases short and J 5 bases short, with 10 bases between. This CDR3 has 14 amino acids.

This clonotype occurred many times. The CDR3 is CASSLGPDQPQHF. The DNA for the CDR3 is TGCGCCAGCAGCTTGGGGCCCGATCAGCCCCAGCATTTT. The chain is built from TRBV5-1 and TRBJ1-5; D is unresolved. The V end was cut by 0 bases, the J end by 5 bases, with 6 bases between. The CDR3 spans 13 residues. CDR1 and CDR2 (germline): SGHRS, YFSETQ.

This clonotype showed up many times. V and J are TRBV11-2 and TRBJ2-3; no firm D call. Germline V gene lookup returns CDR1 SGHAT and CDR2 FQNNGV. The CDR3 totals 13 residues. Trimming cost V 5 bases and J 5 bases, with 11 bases left between them. For the CDR3, the DNA is TGTGCCAGCAGCCCGCACCTCGGAGATACGCAGTATTTT. Its translation: CASSPHLGDTQYF.

On this clonotype: A much larger clonotype is one base distant, so this may be a read error. The chain links TRBV9 to TRBJ2-3, with D possibly being TRBD1 (5 bases). CDR1 is SGDLS, CDR2 YYNGEE, per germline. The CDR3 loop spans 15 amino acids. CDR3 coding DNA: TGTTCCAGCAGCGTAGGGAAGGGGTGGACAGATACGCAGTATTTT. Residues: CSSSVGKGWTDTQYF.

This clonotype showed up just a few times. The CDR3 region has the DNA TGTGCCAGCAGTTTGGGGCAGAGCTCTGGAAACACCATATATTTT. It encodes CASSLGQSSGNTIYF. The chain joins TRBV12-3 or TRBV12-4 to TRBJ1-3; D is possibly TRBD1 (5 bases). V lost 3 bases to trimming and J lost 0 bases, with 9 bases between them. CDR3 length: 15 residues.

This clonotype was counted at least ten times. The chain has TRBV7-8 and TRBJ2-2; 12 bases match TRBD2. The CDR3 runs 18 residues. V lost 3 bases to trimming and J lost 1 base; unmatched junction nucleotides: 6. Germline V gives CDR1 SGHVS, CDR2 FQNEAQ. The CDR3 region is CASSFTSGGPWNTGELFF. The CDR3 DNA reads as TGTGCCAGCAGCTTTACTAGCGGGGGGCCATGGAACACCGGGGAGCTGTTTTTT.

Many counts were recorded for this clonotype. CDR3: CASSQGVGRETQYF. The CDR3 DNA reads as TGCGCCAGCAGTCAGGGGGTGGGGAGAGAGACCCAGTACTTC. The chain is built from TRBV23-1 and TRBJ2-5; possibly TRBD1 or TRBD2 for D (5 bases each). TRBV23-1 is treated as an ORF (open reading frame) with a function not yet certain. The CDR3 runs 14 residues. Trimming left V 3 bases short and J 4 bases short, with 12 bases between.

Many counts were recorded for this clonotype. The J gene is TRBJ1-4, the V gene TRBV5-1; 7 bases map to TRBD1. The CDR3 contains 14 residues. Germline CDR1 SGHRS, CDR2 YFSETQ. The ends lost 3 bases at V and 3 bases at J; junction bases unmatched: 2. DNA for the CDR3: TGCGCCAGCAGCTCCGGGACAGCTAATGAAAAACTGTTTTTT. Protein: CASSSGTANEKLFF. The full variable domain, in which reference TRBV5-1 and TRBJ1-4 provide the parts outside the CDR3, is KAGVTQTPRYLIKTRGQQVTLSCSPISGHRSVSWYQQTPGQGLQFLFEYFSETQRNKGNFPGRFSGRQFSNSRSEMNVSTLELGDSALYLCASSSGTANEKLFFGSGTQLSVL.

About this clonotype itself: A read error may explain this, as a much larger clone is one base away. This rearrangement joins TRBV5-1 to TRBJ2-5; D might be TRBD1 (5 bases). V was shortened by 9 bases and J by 3 bases, with 15 bases between the two germline ends. This CDR3 is built from 13 residues. CDR1 SGHRS and CDR2 YFSETQ come from the germline V gene. CDR3 DNA: TGCGCCAACAGACGAGACAGTGAAGAGACCCAGTACTTC. Its protein is CANRRDSEETQYF.

This clonotype was seen many times. V gene TRBV7-9 combines with J gene TRBJ2-6; D is unclear. Germline CDR1 reads SEHNR; CDR2 reads FQNEAQ (reference sequence). The CDR3 length is 13 residues. Trimming pared 5 bases from V and 3 bases from J, leaving 5 bases between. The CDR3 nucleotides are TGTGCCAGCAGCCGAGGTGGGGCCAACGTCCTGACTTTC. Its translation is CASSRGGANVLTF. Filled out from reference TRBV7-9 and TRBJ2-6, the complete variable domain reads DTGVSQNPRHKITKRGQNVTFRCDPISEHNRLYWYRQTLGQGPEFLTYFQNEAQLEKSRLLSDRFSAERPKGSFSTLEIQRTEQGDSAMYLCASSRGGANVLTFGAGSRLTVL.

J is TRBJ2-4 and V is TRBV20-1; D is possibly TRBD1 (5 bases). Trimming shortened V by 0 bases and J by 0 bases, and 12 bases separated the two germline ends. The CDR3 has 16 residues. CDR1 and CDR2 (germline): DFQATT, SNEGSKA (reference sequence). The CDR3 bases are TGCAGTGCTAGAGAGACAGTTACCTTAGCCAAAAACATTCAGTACTTC. This codes for CSARETVTLAKNIQYF.

Concerning this clonotype: A much larger clone differs by one base, so this may be a read error. This chain connects TRBV6-2 or TRBV6-3 to TRBJ1-1, with D tentatively TRBD1 (5 bases). The CDR3 loop spans 16 amino acids. V lost 5 bases to trimming and J lost 4 bases, with 20 bases between them. The germline V gene has CDR1 MNHEY and CDR2 SVGEGT. Written as DNA, the CDR3 is TGTGCCAGCAGTACCCTGGGGGTAGTGTTGAGCACTGAAGCTTTCTTT. This sequence encodes CASSTLGVVLSTEAFF.

Comment on this clonotype: A much larger clone sits a single nucleotide away, making a read error possible. This chain uses TRBV29-1 with TRBJ2-5; no firm D call. Per germline, CDR1 SQVTM and CDR2 ANQGSEA. The V end was cut by 5 bases, the J end by 3 bases, with 16 bases between. The CDR3 has 14 residues. CDR3 DNA: TGCAGCGTTTCGAGTGGGCGACAAGAAGAGACCCAGTACTTC. This translates into CSVSSGRQEETQYF.

The chain employs TRBV28 and TRBJ2-4, with 11 bases lining up with TRBD1. Germline loops: CDR1 MDHEN, CDR2 SYDVKM. Trimming cost V 1 base and J 4 bases; bases outside gene matches: 3. The CDR3 loop spans 16 amino acids. The CDR3 coding sequence is TGTGCCAGCAGTTTATCTGGGACAGGGGGGAAAAACATTCAGTACTTC. The encoded protein is CASSLSGTGGKNIQYF.

The sample holds many counts of this clonotype. V is TRBV5-1 and J is TRBJ2-3, with a possible D match to TRBD1 (5 bases). CDR1 SGHRS and CDR2 YFSETQ come from the germline V gene. The CDR3 is made up of 14 amino acids. The V end lost 0 bases, the J end lost 2 bases, and 7 bases lay between the germline ends. CDR3 sequence reads: CASSLGQYTDTQYF. As DNA, the CDR3 is TGCGCCAGCAGCTTGGGACAGTACACAGATACGCAGTATTTT.

The chain combines TRBV20-1 with TRBJ1-5; 11 bases are shared with TRBD1. The CDR3 is 13 amino acids. Looked up from germline, CDR1 is DFQATT and CDR2 is SNEGSKA (reference sequence). Trimming removed 8 bases from V and 7 bases from J; junction bases left unmatched: 7. The DNA of the CDR3 is TGCAGTTCAACGGACAGGGGGCGACAGCCCCAGCATTTT. Its protein product is CSSTDRGRQPQHF.

This clonotype was seen more than once but under ten times. The chain recombines TRBV12-3 or TRBV12-4 with TRBJ2-6, with D unresolved. The CDR3 covers 13 residues. Trimming removed 6 bases from V and 1 base from J, with 4 bases in between. CDR3 sequence reads: CASSNSGANVLTF. The CDR3 region has the DNA TGTGCCAGCAGCAATTCTGGGGCCAACGTCCTGACTTTC.